These 32 T cell receptor beta chains came from one sample sequenced in a study of T cell responses to AZD1222 COVID-19 vaccine. Profiled with immunoSEQ multiplex PCR; TCRdb holds only in-frame clones, not every one. Of 130,000 or so clones listed, 85% are singletons. The specimen comprised peripheral blood, sampled 28 days after the second dose of the MenACWY control vaccine. The receptors derive from an adult who received the MenACWY meningococcal vaccine as a control.

The chain has TRBV30 and TRBJ1-2; 7 nucleotides match TRBD1. V lost 5 bases and J lost 2; bases outside the gene matches: 11. Per the germline V gene, CDR1 is GTSNPN and CDR2 is SVGIG (reference sequence). The CDR3 loop spans 15 amino acids. The CDR3 region is CAWGRTGHYNYGYTF. The CDR3 coding sequence is TGTGCCTGGGGTCGGACAGGACACTACAACTATGGCTACACCTTC.

The chain carries TRBV27 and TRBJ1-2; D gene uncertain. V lost 10 bases and J lost 3, with 15 bases in between. Germline V gives CDR1 MNHEY, CDR2 SMNVEV (reference sequence). The CDR3 loop spans 13 amino acids. As DNA, the CDR3 is TGTGCCACCTCTCTACGGGGAGACTATGGCTACACCTTC. The encoded protein is CATSLRGDYGYTF.

The chain carries TRBV12-3 or TRBV12-4 and TRBJ2-1; TRBD2 aligns across 9 bases. Unmatched junction bases numbered 3, after V lost 3 bases and J lost 15 bases. The CDR3 is made up of 11 amino acids. CDR3 nucleotides: TGTGCCAGCAGTTTTGCGGGAGGGCCGTTCTTC. This translates into CASSFAGGPFF.

This clone has only one observation. This sequence joins TRBV7-2 and TRBJ2-7, with 12 positions matching TRBD2. V trimming: 6 bases; J trimming: 3 bases; junction bases outside the gene matches: 6. CDR1 is SGHTA, CDR2 FQGNSA, per germline. This CDR3 is 15 amino acids long. The CDR3 sequence is CASRPRLAGDYEQYF. The CDR3 coding sequence is TGTGCCAGCAGGCCTAGACTAGCGGGAGACTACGAGCAGTACTTC.

This chain joins TRBV11-2 and TRBJ1-1; D possibly corresponds to TRBD1 (6 bases). Germline CDR1 SGHAT, CDR2 FQNNGV. This CDR3 is built from 15 residues. V lost 5 bases and J 1 base, leaving 14 bases between the germline ends. The CDR3 spells CASSLTQGGNTEAFF. CDR3 DNA: TGTGCCAGCAGCCTAACACAGGGAGGGAACACTGAAGCTTTCTTT.

This clone was seen a few times. The chain employs TRBV6-5 and TRBJ2-7, with TRBD2 identical over 8 bases. The ends lost 6 bases at V and 4 bases at J; junction bases unmatched: 5. Per the germline V gene, CDR1 is MNHEY and CDR2 is SVGAGI. The CDR3 has 13 amino acids. CDR3 coding DNA: TGTGCCAGCAGACTAGCGGAACAATACGAGCAGTACGTC. Protein: CASRLAEQYEQYV.

The genes are TRBV19 and TRBJ1-5, with D unresolved. Germline loops: CDR1 LNHDA, CDR2 SQIVND (reference sequence). The germline V and J ends were trimmed by 3 bases and 2 bases, with 5 bases remaining between them. The length of the CDR3 is 13 residues. For the CDR3, the DNA is TGTGCCAGTAGTATGGGCCGCAATCAGCCCCAGCATTTT. It encodes CASSMGRNQPQHF.

The V gene is TRBV30, the J gene TRBJ2-7, with D possibly TRBD1 on 6 matching bases. The CDR3 has 11 residues. Per germline, CDR1 GTSNPN and CDR2 SVGIG (reference sequence). Trimming removed 2 bases from V and 5 bases from J, with 7 bases in between. The CDR3 nucleotides are TGTGCCTGGAGTAACAGGGACGAGCAGTACTTC. This translates into CAWSNRDEQYF.

V and J are TRBV6-4 and TRBJ1-1; possibly TRBD1 for D (6 bases). This CDR3 has 13 amino acids. The germline gives CDR1 MRHNA, CDR2 SNTAGT. Trimming took off 6 bases at V and 4 bases at J, with 12 bases between the two ends. CDR3 bases: TGTGCCAGCAGCCGCCTAGGGGGCACTGAAGCTTTCTTT. Amino acid sequence: CASSRLGGTEAFF.

V is TRBV24-1 and J is TRBJ1-2, with D perhaps matching TRBD1 (6 bases). Germline CDR1 is KGHDR and CDR2 is SFDVKD. This CDR3 is 13 amino acids long. Between the trimmed V and J ends, which lost 3 bases and 4 bases, there was a span of 8 bases. The DNA for the CDR3 is TGTGCCACCAGTGATCAGGGGTTCTATGGCTACACCTTC. Translated, it gives CATSDQGFYGYTF.

V is TRBV3-1 (or the pseudogene TRBV3-2) and J is TRBJ2-2; D ambiguous. V shed 0 bases and J shed 9 bases, with 11 bases lying between them. Germline-derived CDR1 and CDR2 are LGHDT and YNNKEL (reference sequence). The CDR3 spans 14 residues. CDR3 amino acids: CASSQDRQRRELFF. CDR3 DNA sequence: TGTGCCAGCAGCCAAGATCGTCAGCGCCGGGAGCTGTTTTTT.

This clone was observed once. The rearrangement uses TRBV4-2 and TRBJ1-2, with D possibly matching TRBD1 (6 bases). Per the germline V gene, CDR1 is LGHNA and CDR2 is YNFKEQ. V lost 0 bases and J lost 5, with 16 bases in between. The CDR3 length is 16 residues. CDR3 sequence: CASSQDMAEQGYGYTF. CDR3 nucleotide sequence: TGTGCCAGCAGCCAAGATATGGCAGAGCAGGGGTATGGCTACACCTTC.

V is TRBV5-1 and J is TRBJ1-1; tentative D call: TRBD1 (5 bases). The germline V gene has CDR1 SGHRS and CDR2 YFSETQ. The CDR3 totals 15 residues. V was pared by 0 bases and J by 2 bases, with 11 bases between. As DNA, the CDR3 is TGCGCCAGCAGCTTGGCCCAGGGTAGCAACACTGAAGCTTTCTTT. It specifies CASSLAQGSNTEAFF.

The rearrangement joins TRBV10-3 to TRBJ2-5; 8 positions agree with TRBD1. V was clipped by 5 bases and J by 4 bases; unmatched bases: 6. CDR1 and CDR2 from the germline V gene are ENHRY and SYGVKD. This CDR3 is built from 14 residues. The CDR3 loop reads CAISPRTGGETQYF. The CDR3 DNA follows: TGTGCCATCAGTCCCCGTACAGGGGGAGAGACCCAGTACTTC.

The chain links TRBV11-2 to TRBJ1-2; D possibly corresponds to TRBD1 (5 bases). This CDR3 is built from 14 residues. Germline V gene data show CDR1 as SGHAT and CDR2 as FQNNGV. V dropped 8 bases and J dropped 4 bases, with 17 bases sitting between them. The CDR3 DNA reads TGTGCCAGCCAACGAGGGTCAGGGTCCTATGGCTACACCTTC. It encodes CASQRGSGSYGYTF.

The rearrangement joins TRBV2 to TRBJ1-6; perhaps TRBD1 as D (5 bases). The CDR3 covers 16 residues. Trimming stripped 10 bases from V and 9 bases from J, with 25 bases between. Germline V gene lookup returns CDR1 SNHLY and CDR2 FYNNEI. The CDR3 reads CATTRDSGRGGSPLHF. The DNA of the CDR3 is TGTGCCACCACGCGGGACTCCGGTAGAGGAGGTTCACCCCTCCACTTT.

This clone was counted between two and nine times. The J gene is TRBJ2-7, the V gene TRBV29-1; no firm D call. This CDR3 has 12 amino acids. Germline V CDR1 and CDR2: SQVTM, ANQGSEA. V was cut by 4 bases and J by 2 bases, with 9 bases left in between. CDR3 sequence (DNA): TGCAGCGTTGTTACTCAAACCTACGAGCAGTACTTC. It translates to CSVVTQTYEQYF.

The CDR3 here is CASSEERYSGNTIYF. DNA for the CDR3: TGTGCCAGCAGTGAAGAGCGGTACTCTGGAAACACCATATATTTT. V and J are TRBV6-1 and TRBJ1-3; D is unresolved. The ends were cut back, 1 base at V and 0 bases at J, with 7 bases in the middle. CDR1 is MNHNS and CDR2 is SASEGT in the germline V gene. This CDR3 region has 15 residues.

V usage is TRBV10-2 and J usage is TRBJ2-7, with D maybe TRBD2 (7 bases). Trimming cost V 0 bases and J 11 bases, with 17 bases left between them. CDR1 is WSHSY and CDR2 is SAAADI in the germline V gene. This CDR3 has 14 residues. The CDR3 region is CASSESRGGYVEYV. In nucleotides, the CDR3 is TGCGCCAGCAGTGAGTCGAGGGGGGGGTACGTGGAGTACGTC.

The chain links TRBV24-1 to TRBJ1-1; 7 bases align to TRBD1. Germline V gene lookup returns CDR1 KGHDR and CDR2 SFDVKD. The CDR3 covers 15 residues. The V and J ends lost 10 bases and 1 base, in that order; junction bases with no gene match: 11. CDR3 nucleotides: TGTGCCACGAGGGGGCGGGGGACACAGAACACTGAAGCTTTCTTT. Encoded protein: CATRGRGTQNTEAFF.

This chain uses TRBV4-2 with TRBJ1-3, with 7 bases fitting TRBD1. V was pared by 2 bases and J by 8 bases, with 9 bases of the junction left unmatched. CDR1 and CDR2 (germline): LGHNA, YNFKEQ. The CDR3 sequence is 15 residues long. CDR3 nucleotides: TGTGCCAGCAGCCAAACCGGGACAGATCAACACACCATATATTTT. Its translation is CASSQTGTDQHTIYF.

The chain carries TRBV18 and TRBJ1-4; D perhaps matches TRBD1 (5 bases). V lost 6 bases and J 7 bases, leaving 15 bases between the germline ends. Germline V gene sequence: CDR1 KGHSH, CDR2 LQKENI. The CDR3 runs 14 residues. CDR3 sequence: CASSPSQGGEKLFF. The CDR3 DNA reads as TGTGCCAGCTCCCCGTCGCAGGGAGGTGAAAAACTGTTTTTT.

This clone appeared a single time. The chain couples TRBV5-1 to TRBJ1-1; a weak D match, TRBD1 (5 bases). The CDR3 covers 14 residues. V was clipped by 6 bases and J by 1 base, with 13 bases between them. CDR1 is SGHRS, CDR2 YFSETQ, per germline. CDR3 loop: CASTYLQGNTEAFF. CDR3 DNA: TGCGCCAGCACCTATCTCCAGGGGAACACTGAAGCTTTCTTT.

This chain uses TRBV7-9 with TRBJ1-2; 7 bases map to TRBD1. From germline, CDR1 is SEHNR and CDR2 FQNEAQ (reference sequence). The CDR3 has 12 amino acids. After removal of 5 bases from V and 7 bases from J, the junction contained 4 bases not matched to a gene. The CDR3 reads CASSEGAAGYTF. The CDR3 DNA is TGTGCCAGCAGCGAGGGGGCGGCTGGCTACACCTTC.

This clone was seen just once. CDR3: CASTRGATNEQFF. CDR3 DNA: TGTGCCAGCACCCGGGGGGCAACCAATGAGCAGTTCTTC. The V gene is TRBV9, the J gene TRBJ2-1; D perhaps matches TRBD2 (7 bases). The germline gives CDR1 SGDLS, CDR2 YYNGEE. Between the trimmed V and J ends, which lost 6 bases and 6 bases, there was a span of 13 bases. The CDR3 contains 13 residues.

The CDR3 nucleotides read TGTGCCAGCAGTTTGAGGAGAGTTGGAGAGACCCAGTACTTC. Amino acid sequence: CASSLRRVGETQYF. The chain uses TRBV27 and TRBJ2-5; D unclear. Germline V gives CDR1 MNHEY, CDR2 SMNVEV (reference sequence). The length of the CDR3 is 14 residues. V was cut by 3 bases and J by 4 bases, with 12 bases left in between.

This chain uses TRBV7-2 with TRBJ1-1; D is ambiguous. The CDR3 length is 14 residues. Germline V gene lookup returns CDR1 SGHTA and CDR2 FQGNSA. V shed 4 bases and J shed 3 bases, with 12 bases lying between them. CDR3 sequence reads: CASSSQTRDTEAFF. In DNA, the CDR3 is TGTGCCAGCAGCTCCCAGACAAGGGACACTGAAGCTTTCTTT.

This clone was counted a few times. The V call is TRBV24-1, the J call TRBJ2-1; 9 bases map to TRBD1. CDR3 length: 15 amino acids. The germline CDR1 and CDR2 sequences are KGHDR and SFDVKD. V lost 2 bases, J lost 7 bases, and 5 bases stayed unmatched. Here the CDR3 reads CATSDWGQGGNEQFF. The CDR3 DNA reads TGTGCCACCAGTGATTGGGGACAGGGAGGTAATGAGCAGTTCTTC.

This rearrangement joins TRBV28 to TRBJ1-2; D perhaps matches TRBD1 (6 bases). Germline V gives CDR1 MDHEN, CDR2 SYDVKM. This CDR3 has 14 residues. Trimming took 1 base from V and 4 from J, leaving 10 bases between them. The CDR3 DNA reads as TGTGCCAGCAGTTTATCCCAGGGGTTCTATGGCTACACCTTC. Its translation: CASSLSQGFYGYTF.

This rearrangement joins TRBV7-9 to TRBJ2-3, with unresolved D. The CDR3 is made up of 13 amino acids. Germline CDR1 SEHNR, CDR2 FQNEAQ (reference sequence). Trimming removed 5 bases at V and 4 bases at J, with 10 bases between. The CDR3 is CASSLSWADTQYF. CDR3 nucleotide sequence: TGTGCCAGCAGCCTGAGCTGGGCAGATACGCAGTATTTT.

The V call is TRBV24-1, the J call TRBJ2-5; possibly TRBD1 or TRBD2 for D (5 bases each). The V gene lost 5 bases and the J gene lost 5 bases, with 8 bases spanning the gap. The CDR3 sequence is 12 residues long. Germline-derived CDR1 and CDR2 are KGHDR and SFDVKD. CDR3 loop: CATSGGEETQYF. The DNA for the CDR3 is TGTGCCACCAGTGGAGGGGAGGAGACCCAGTACTTC.

J is TRBJ1-2 and V is TRBV3-1 (or the pseudogene TRBV3-2); D is unclear. The CDR3 is made up of 14 amino acids. Germline CDR1 is LGHDT and CDR2 is YNNKEL (reference sequence). The V end lost 8 bases, the J end lost 0 bases, and 13 bases lay between the germline ends. The CDR3 DNA is TGTGCCAGCCGGAGTCGACCCCCTAACTATGGCTACACCTTC. Amino acid sequence: CASRSRPPNYGYTF.